This T cell receptor (beta chain) was recovered during a study of T cells in Graves' hyperthyroidism and ophthalmopathy. The study left out patients who had uncontrolled infection, other autoimmune disease, pregnancy or lactation. Amplified TCR beta CDR3 regions came from RNA transcripts. When the TCR CDR3 underwent first-round RT-PCR, the HTBI primer set was used. A single record per CDR3 protein comes from TCRdb applying MiXCR to the multiplex PCR reads. The table includes roughly 500,000 distinct CDR3 sequences, over 11% detected once. Study-wide points: Most thyroid clonotypes expanded above 0.001 were also detected in blood. Progression to ophthalmopathy was predicted a median of 6.5 months early.

This clonotype appeared many times. Its antigen remains unknown. The sequence derives from a woman aged 30 to 39 with Graves' hyperthyroidism that later progressed to Graves' ophthalmopathy. The sample was blood.

CDR3 region: CASSFSSGSSDTQYF. CDR3 coding DNA: TGTGCCAGCAGTTTTTCCAGCGGGAGCTCAGATACGCAGTATTTT. The chain recombines TRBV12-3 or TRBV12-4 with TRBJ2-3; 8 bases are shared with TRBD2. J lost 4 bases, V lost 3 bases, and 6 bases had no gene match. CDR3 length: 15 amino acids.